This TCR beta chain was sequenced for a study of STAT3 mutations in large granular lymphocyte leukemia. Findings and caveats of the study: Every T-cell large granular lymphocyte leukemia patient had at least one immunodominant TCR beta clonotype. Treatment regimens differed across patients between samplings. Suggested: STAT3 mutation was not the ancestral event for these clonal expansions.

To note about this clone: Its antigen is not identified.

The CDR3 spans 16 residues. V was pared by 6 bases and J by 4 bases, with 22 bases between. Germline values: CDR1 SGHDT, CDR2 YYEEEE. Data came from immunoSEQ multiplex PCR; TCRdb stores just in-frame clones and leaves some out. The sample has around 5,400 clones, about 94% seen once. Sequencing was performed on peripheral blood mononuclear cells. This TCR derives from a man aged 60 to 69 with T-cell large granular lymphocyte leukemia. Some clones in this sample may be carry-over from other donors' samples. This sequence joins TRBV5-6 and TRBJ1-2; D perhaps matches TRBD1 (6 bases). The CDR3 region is CASNSWSTGAGYGYTF. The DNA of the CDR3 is TGTGCCAGCAATAGTTGGAGTACGGGGGCCGGCTATGGCTACACCTTC.